This is a list of T cell receptor beta chains from one sample in a study of identical twins. Via MiXCR, TCRdb re-called the 5' RACE reads, giving one row per CDR3 protein. The top ten hold about 0.25% of the sample, which has 1,800,000 or so distinct CDR3 sequences, 25% to 35% seen once. Sequences were obtained from cord blood. The receptor source for this set is a newborn girl in good health. Each CDR3 is given with its conserved first and last residue. A D gene is named only where the DNA matches it firmly. Clone size, where shown, is once, few, many, or a class for clones that have expanded.

d_gene: TRBD1; v_gene: TRBV6-6; abundance: few; j_gene: TRBJ1-6; CDR3nt: TGTGCCGTGACAGGGGCCTATAATTCACCCCTCCACTTT; CDR3aa: CAVTGAYNSPLHF
d_gene: -; v_gene: TRBV24-1; abundance: -; j_gene: TRBJ2-3; CDR3nt: TGTGCCACCAGTGATTCGACTACCAGAGGTACGCAGTATTTT; CDR3aa: CATSDSTTRGTQYF
d_gene: -; v_gene: TRBV20-1; abundance: -; j_gene: TRBJ1-4; CDR3nt: TGCAGTGCTCACCCGGGAACTAATGAAAAACTGTTTTTT; CDR3aa: CSAHPGTNEKLFF
d_gene: TRBD2; v_gene: TRBV20-1; abundance: -; j_gene: TRBJ2-3; CDR3nt: TGCAGTGCTGGGAAGGCGGGGGGAGCCACGCAGTATTTT; CDR3aa: CSAGKAGGATQYF
d_gene: -; v_gene: TRBV12-3/TRBV12-4; abundance: -; j_gene: TRBJ1-3; CDR3nt: TGTGCCAGCAGTTTTCAGGCGAGCTCTGGAAACACCATATATTTT; CDR3aa: CASSFQASSGNTIYF
d_gene: TRBD1; v_gene: TRBV20-1; abundance: -; j_gene: TRBJ1-2; CDR3nt: TGCAGTGAAAGGGGGACAGATATCGGCTACACCTTC; CDR3aa: CSERGTDIGYTF
d_gene: -; v_gene: TRBV4-1; abundance: -; j_gene: TRBJ1-2; CDR3nt: TGCGCCAGCAGCCAAGAAGGGGGTGTGGGCTACACCTTC; CDR3aa: CASSQEGGVGYTF
d_gene: TRBD2; v_gene: TRBV20-1; abundance: few; j_gene: TRBJ2-1; CDR3nt: TGCAGTGCTAGAAAGACTAGCGGCTACTACAATGAGCAGTTCTTC; CDR3aa: CSARKTSGYYNEQFF
d_gene: -; v_gene: TRBV2; abundance: few; j_gene: TRBJ2-5; CDR3nt: TGTGCCGGACTAAAGAGGGGAGACAGGATCCAAGAGACCCAGTACTTC; CDR3aa: CAGLKRGDRIQETQYF
d_gene: -; v_gene: TRBV20-1; abundance: once; j_gene: TRBJ1-1; CDR3nt: TGCAGCTTGCGGGGGGGGGACACTGAAGCTTTCTTT; CDR3aa: CSLRGGDTEAFF
d_gene: TRBD2; v_gene: TRBV11-2; abundance: once; j_gene: TRBJ2-1; CDR3nt: TGTGCCACCTTCCCGGGGGGAGGACTCGGAAACAATGAGCAGTTCTTC; CDR3aa: CATFPGGGLGNNEQFF
d_gene: -; v_gene: TRBV20-1; abundance: -; j_gene: TRBJ2-7; CDR3nt: TGCAGTGCTGTGCCGGGACCCATCTCCTACGAGCAGTACTTC; CDR3aa: CSAVPGPISYEQYF
d_gene: -; v_gene: TRBV6-2/TRBV6-3; abundance: -; j_gene: TRBJ2-3; CDR3nt: TGTGCCAGCAGTCCGTGGCACACAGATACGCAGTATTTT; CDR3aa: CASSPWHTDTQYF
d_gene: -; v_gene: TRBV3-1; abundance: -; j_gene: TRBJ2-7; CDR3nt: TGTGCCAGCAGCCAAGGTGACCATACGAAGCTAGGGCAGTACTTC; CDR3aa: CASSQGDHTKLGQYF
d_gene: -; v_gene: TRBV20-1; abundance: -; j_gene: TRBJ2-3; CDR3nt: TGCAGTGCTAGAGATCTAGCGTTAGGGGGCACAGATACGCAGTATTTT; CDR3aa: CSARDLALGGTDTQYF
d_gene: -; v_gene: TRBV29-1; abundance: few; j_gene: TRBJ1-5; CDR3nt: TGCAGCGTTCGTCCGGGGGGGAATCAGCCCCAGCATTTT; CDR3aa: CSVRPGGNQPQHF
d_gene: -; v_gene: TRBV6-1; abundance: few; j_gene: TRBJ2-7; CDR3nt: TGTGCCAGCAGTGGGCGGACAGCCAGCTTAAGCTCCTACGAGCAGTACTTC; CDR3aa: CASSGRTASLSSYEQYF
d_gene: TRBD2; v_gene: TRBV5-1; abundance: many; j_gene: TRBJ2-3; CDR3nt: TGCGCCAGCAGCTTGACAGCGGGGGATACGCAGTATTTT; CDR3aa: CASSLTAGDTQYF
d_gene: -; v_gene: TRBV9; abundance: many; j_gene: TRBJ2-1; CDR3nt: TGTGCCAGCAGCGTAGGCGCCTACAATGAGCAGTTCTTC; CDR3aa: CASSVGAYNEQFF
d_gene: -; v_gene: TRBV19; abundance: -; j_gene: TRBJ2-7; CDR3nt: TGTGCCAGTAGTATAATGGCAGCGTCCTACGAGCAGTACTTC; CDR3aa: CASSIMAASYEQYF
d_gene: -; v_gene: TRBV28; abundance: -; j_gene: TRBJ2-7; CDR3nt: TGTGCCAGCAGTATGACAGCAGGGTACGAGCAGTACTTC; CDR3aa: CASSMTAGYEQYF
d_gene: TRBD2; v_gene: TRBV4-2; abundance: -; j_gene: TRBJ2-4; CDR3nt: TGTGCCAGCAGCCAAGATCAGCCTACTAGCGGGGGGGCGAACATTCAGTACTTC; CDR3aa: CASSQDQPTSGGANIQYF
d_gene: -; v_gene: TRBV12-3/TRBV12-4; abundance: -; j_gene: TRBJ1-5; CDR3nt: TGTGCCAGCAGTTTAAAGGGGAACGGGGTTATAAGCAATCAGCCCCAGCATTTT; CDR3aa: CASSLKGNGVISNQPQHF
d_gene: -; v_gene: TRBV7-9; abundance: -; j_gene: TRBJ2-6; CDR3nt: TGTGCCAGCAGCTCTGATTACAGGGTAACTGGGGCCGACGTCCTGACTTTC; CDR3aa: CASSSDYRVTGADVLTF
d_gene: TRBD2; v_gene: TRBV10-3; abundance: -; j_gene: TRBJ2-1; CDR3nt: TGTGCCATCAGTGTCGGGCGGGAGCGGCCGAATGAGCAGTTCTTC; CDR3aa: CAISVGRERPNEQFF
d_gene: TRBD2; v_gene: TRBV3-1; abundance: -; j_gene: TRBJ2-3; CDR3nt: TGTGCCAGCCGCCGGGGCGGGGGTAGCACAGATACGCAGTATTTT; CDR3aa: CASRRGGGSTDTQYF
d_gene: -; v_gene: TRBV5-1; abundance: -; j_gene: TRBJ2-1; CDR3nt: TGCGCCAGCAGCTTGGAGGTAGGGGTCTACAATGAGCAGTTCTTC; CDR3aa: CASSLEVGVYNEQFF
d_gene: -; v_gene: TRBV21-1; abundance: -; j_gene: TRBJ2-7; CDR3nt: TGTGTCAGCAGCAAAGGTGACGGGGCTGGGCCCTACGAGCAGTACTTC; CDR3aa: CVSSKGDGAGPYEQYF
d_gene: -; v_gene: TRBV14; abundance: -; j_gene: TRBJ2-7; CDR3nt: TGTGCCAGCAGCCAAGTAGGAGCCGGCTCCTACGAGCAGTACTTC; CDR3aa: CASSQVGAGSYEQYF
d_gene: -; v_gene: TRBV27; abundance: -; j_gene: TRBJ1-5; CDR3nt: TGTGCCAGCAGTTCCCGGGCCTACTCCAACCAGCCCCAGCATTTT; CDR3aa: CASSSRAYSNQPQHF
d_gene: TRBD2; v_gene: TRBV6-2/TRBV6-3; abundance: -; j_gene: TRBJ2-7; CDR3nt: TGTGCCAGCAGTTGGAGTTCAGCGGGAGGGAACAATGAGCAGTACTTC; CDR3aa: CASSWSSAGGNNEQYF
d_gene: TRBD2; v_gene: TRBV24-1; abundance: -; j_gene: TRBJ2-3; CDR3nt: TGTGCCACCAGTGATACCCTCCCTAGCGGGAGGGTCCCAGATACGCAGTATTTT; CDR3aa: CATSDTLPSGRVPDTQYF
d_gene: TRBD1; v_gene: TRBV9; abundance: -; j_gene: TRBJ2-1; CDR3nt: TGTGCCAGCAGCCCCTTCGGACAGGGATACAATGAGCAGTTCTTC; CDR3aa: CASSPFGQGYNEQFF
d_gene: -; v_gene: TRBV5-1; abundance: few; j_gene: TRBJ1-2; CDR3nt: TGCGCCAGCAGCTTTTTCGTGGATTATGGCTACACCTTC; CDR3aa: CASSFFVDYGYTF
d_gene: -; v_gene: TRBV7-9; abundance: -; j_gene: TRBJ1-6; CDR3nt: TGTGCCAGCAGCTTAATCATCGCTTCACCCCTCCACTTT; CDR3aa: CASSLIIASPLHF
d_gene: TRBD1; v_gene: TRBV5-1; abundance: once; j_gene: TRBJ2-6; CDR3nt: TGCGCCAGCAGCTTGGGGTCGACAGGGACCTACTCTGGGGCCAACGTCCTGACTTTC; CDR3aa: CASSLGSTGTYSGANVLTF
d_gene: -; v_gene: TRBV21-1; abundance: few; j_gene: TRBJ2-1; CDR3nt: TGTGCCAGCAGCACTCCCGGGACCCGTAGCCTCAATGAGCAGTTCTTC; CDR3aa: CASSTPGTRSLNEQFF
d_gene: -; v_gene: TRBV28; abundance: -; j_gene: TRBJ1-5; CDR3nt: TGTGCCAGTACGGGTCGGGGTTATCAGCCCCAGCATTTT; CDR3aa: CASTGRGYQPQHF
d_gene: TRBD2; v_gene: TRBV27; abundance: -; j_gene: TRBJ2-2; CDR3nt: TGTGCCAGCAGTTTAGCGGGGGGGACGAACACCGGGGAGCTGTTTTTT; CDR3aa: CASSLAGGTNTGELFF
d_gene: TRBD2; v_gene: TRBV30; abundance: -; j_gene: TRBJ2-3; CDR3nt: TGTGCCTGGAGGACTAGCGGGGGGACAGATACGCAGTATTTT; CDR3aa: CAWRTSGGTDTQYF
d_gene: -; v_gene: TRBV28; abundance: many; j_gene: TRBJ2-7; CDR3nt: TGTGCCAGCAGTTACACAGGGTCCTACGAGCAGTACTTC; CDR3aa: CASSYTGSYEQYF
d_gene: TRBD2; v_gene: TRBV5-1; abundance: -; j_gene: TRBJ2-3; CDR3nt: TGCGCCAGCAGCTTGGGAGCGGGGGAGGGAGATACGCAGTATTTT; CDR3aa: CASSLGAGEGDTQYF
d_gene: -; v_gene: TRBV6-1; abundance: -; j_gene: TRBJ1-2; CDR3nt: TGTGCCAGCAGTGAAGTCAGCCCGGCTTATGGCTACACCTTC; CDR3aa: CASSEVSPAYGYTF
d_gene: TRBD2; v_gene: TRBV5-4; abundance: many; j_gene: TRBJ2-3; CDR3nt: TGTGCCAGCAGCTCACTAGCGGGAGCAGATACGCAGTATTTT; CDR3aa: CASSSLAGADTQYF
d_gene: -; v_gene: TRBV6-1; abundance: few; j_gene: TRBJ1-5; CDR3nt: TGTGCCAGCAGTGAGATTTTGGCGGGACCAGGTGGGCCCCAGCATTTT; CDR3aa: CASSEILAGPGGPQHF
d_gene: TRBD1; v_gene: TRBV9; abundance: few; j_gene: TRBJ1-4; CDR3nt: TGTGCCAGCAGCGTAGGGGACAGACACCCAACTAATGAAAAACTGTTTTTT; CDR3aa: CASSVGDRHPTNEKLFF
d_gene: TRBD1; v_gene: TRBV24-1; abundance: few; j_gene: TRBJ2-1; CDR3nt: TGTGCCACCAGTGATGGGGTGACCGGGACAGCTATATACAATGAGCAGTTCTTC; CDR3aa: CATSDGVTGTAIYNEQFF
d_gene: -; v_gene: TRBV20-1; abundance: few; j_gene: TRBJ1-4; CDR3nt: TGCAGTGCTAGACCCTTTAAGACCACGAGGGATGAAAAACTGTTTTTT; CDR3aa: CSARPFKTTRDEKLFF
d_gene: -; v_gene: TRBV12-3/TRBV12-4; abundance: -; j_gene: TRBJ1-6; CDR3nt: TGTGCCAGCAGGGAAGGGGGAAAGGGTAATTCACCCCTCCACTTT; CDR3aa: CASREGGKGNSPLHF
d_gene: -; v_gene: TRBV4-1; abundance: -; j_gene: TRBJ1-1; CDR3nt: TGCGCCAGCAGCCCTATATTCACACGATCCAACACTGAAGCTTTCTTT; CDR3aa: CASSPIFTRSNTEAFF
d_gene: -; v_gene: TRBV28; abundance: few; j_gene: TRBJ2-7; CDR3nt: TGTGCCAGCAGCTTCCGGAGGTACAGTCCCCCCTACGAGCAGTACTTC; CDR3aa: CASSFRRYSPPYEQYF
d_gene: TRBD1; v_gene: TRBV20-1; abundance: few; j_gene: TRBJ1-4; CDR3nt: TGCAGTGCTCAACTGACAGGGAGTAATGAAAAACTGTTTTTT; CDR3aa: CSAQLTGSNEKLFF
d_gene: TRBD2; v_gene: TRBV7-9; abundance: few; j_gene: TRBJ2-5; CDR3nt: TGTGCCAGCAGGGCCCCTGTAACGGGACTAGCGAGACAGACCCAGTACTTC; CDR3aa: CASRAPVTGLARQTQYF
d_gene: TRBD1; v_gene: TRBV20-1; abundance: -; j_gene: TRBJ2-1; CDR3nt: TGCAGTGCTAGAGGAACCGGGACAGCTAGCTCCTACAATGAGCAGTTCTTC; CDR3aa: CSARGTGTASSYNEQFF
d_gene: TRBD2; v_gene: TRBV12-3/TRBV12-4; abundance: -; j_gene: TRBJ2-5; CDR3nt: TGTGCCAGCAGTTTAGTTCTAGCGGGCAATGAGCAGTACTTC; CDR3aa: CASSLVLAGNEQYF